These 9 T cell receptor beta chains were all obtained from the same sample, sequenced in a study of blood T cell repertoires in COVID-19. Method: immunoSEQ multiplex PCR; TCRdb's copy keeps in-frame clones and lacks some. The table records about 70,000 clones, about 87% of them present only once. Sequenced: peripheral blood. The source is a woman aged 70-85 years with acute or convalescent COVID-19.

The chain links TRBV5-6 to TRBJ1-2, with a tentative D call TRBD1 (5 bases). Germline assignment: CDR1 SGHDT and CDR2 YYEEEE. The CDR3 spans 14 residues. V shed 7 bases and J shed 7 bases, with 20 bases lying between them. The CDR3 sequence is CASLARSQGLGYTF. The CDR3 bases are TGTGCCAGCTTAGCTAGAAGCCAGGGCCTTGGCTACACCTTC.

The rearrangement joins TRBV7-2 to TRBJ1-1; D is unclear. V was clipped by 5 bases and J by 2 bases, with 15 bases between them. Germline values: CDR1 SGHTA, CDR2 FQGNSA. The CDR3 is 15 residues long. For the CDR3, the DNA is TGTGCCAGCAGCCTATACGGACTATACAACACTGAAGCTTTCTTT. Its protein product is CASSLYGLYNTEAFF.

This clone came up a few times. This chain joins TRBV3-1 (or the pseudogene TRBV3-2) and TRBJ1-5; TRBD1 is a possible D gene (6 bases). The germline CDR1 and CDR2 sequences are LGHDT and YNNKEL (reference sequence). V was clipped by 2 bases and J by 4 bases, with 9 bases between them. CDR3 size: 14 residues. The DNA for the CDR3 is TGTGCCAGCAGCCAACAGGGACAAAATCAGCCCCAGCATTTT. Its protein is CASSQQGQNQPQHF.

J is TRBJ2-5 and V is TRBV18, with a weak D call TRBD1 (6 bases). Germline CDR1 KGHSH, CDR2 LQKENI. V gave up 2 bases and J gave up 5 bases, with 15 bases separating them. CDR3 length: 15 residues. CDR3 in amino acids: CASSPKTGWGETQYF. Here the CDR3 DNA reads TGTGCCAGCTCACCAAAAACAGGGTGGGGCGAGACCCAGTACTTC.

In nucleotides, the CDR3 is TGTGCCAGCGCCCGGGATGAAAAACTGTTTTTT. Translating it yields CASARDEKLFF. The chain links TRBV2 to TRBJ1-4; D uncertain. Trimming shortened V by 8 bases and J by 6 bases, and 7 bases separated the two germline ends. There are 11 residues in the CDR3. The germline gives CDR1 SNHLY, CDR2 FYNNEI.

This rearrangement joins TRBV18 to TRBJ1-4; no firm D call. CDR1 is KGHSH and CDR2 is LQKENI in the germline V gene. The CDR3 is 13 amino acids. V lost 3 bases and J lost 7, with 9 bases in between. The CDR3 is CASSPYGSEKLFF. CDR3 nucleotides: TGTGCCAGCTCACCGTACGGGAGTGAAAAACTGTTTTTT. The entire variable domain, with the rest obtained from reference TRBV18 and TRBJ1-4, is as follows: NAGVMQNPRHLVRRRGQEARLRCSPMKGHSHVYWYRQLPEEGLKFMVYLQKENIIDESGMPKERFSAEFPKEGPSILRIQQVVRGDSAAYFCASSPYGSEKLFFGSGTQLSVL.

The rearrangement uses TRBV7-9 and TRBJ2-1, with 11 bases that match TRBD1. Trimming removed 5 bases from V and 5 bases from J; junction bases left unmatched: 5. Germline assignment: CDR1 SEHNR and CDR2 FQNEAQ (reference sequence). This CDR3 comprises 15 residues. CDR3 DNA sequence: TGTGCCAGCAGCCAGGACAGGGGGCTGGACAATGAGCAGTTCTTC. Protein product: CASSQDRGLDNEQFF.

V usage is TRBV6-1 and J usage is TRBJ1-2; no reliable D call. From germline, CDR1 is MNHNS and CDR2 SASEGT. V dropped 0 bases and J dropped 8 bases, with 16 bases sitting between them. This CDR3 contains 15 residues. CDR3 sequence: CASSEALTEERGYTF. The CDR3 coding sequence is TGTGCCAGCAGTGAAGCCCTGACCGAGGAACGGGGCTACACCTTC.

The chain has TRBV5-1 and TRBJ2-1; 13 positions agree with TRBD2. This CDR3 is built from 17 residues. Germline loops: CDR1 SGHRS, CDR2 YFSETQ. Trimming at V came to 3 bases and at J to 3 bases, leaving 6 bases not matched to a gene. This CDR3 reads CASSSGLAGRIYNEQFF. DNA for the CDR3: TGCGCCAGCAGCTCGGGACTAGCGGGAAGAATCTACAATGAGCAGTTCTTC.